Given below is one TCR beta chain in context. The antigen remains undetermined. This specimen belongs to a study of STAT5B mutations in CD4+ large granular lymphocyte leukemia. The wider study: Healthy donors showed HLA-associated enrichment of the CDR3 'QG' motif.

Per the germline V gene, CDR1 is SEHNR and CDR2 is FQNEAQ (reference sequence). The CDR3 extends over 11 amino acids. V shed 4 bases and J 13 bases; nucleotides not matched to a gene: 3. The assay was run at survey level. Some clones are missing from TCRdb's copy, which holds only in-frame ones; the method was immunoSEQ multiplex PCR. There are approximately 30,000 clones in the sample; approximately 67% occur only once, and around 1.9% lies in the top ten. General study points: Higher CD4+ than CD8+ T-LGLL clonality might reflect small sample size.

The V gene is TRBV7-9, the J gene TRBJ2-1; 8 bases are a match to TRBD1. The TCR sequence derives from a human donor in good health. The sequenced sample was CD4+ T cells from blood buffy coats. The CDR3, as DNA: TGTGCCAGCAGCTCCGACAGGGGCCAGTTCTTC. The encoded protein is CASSSDRGQFF.